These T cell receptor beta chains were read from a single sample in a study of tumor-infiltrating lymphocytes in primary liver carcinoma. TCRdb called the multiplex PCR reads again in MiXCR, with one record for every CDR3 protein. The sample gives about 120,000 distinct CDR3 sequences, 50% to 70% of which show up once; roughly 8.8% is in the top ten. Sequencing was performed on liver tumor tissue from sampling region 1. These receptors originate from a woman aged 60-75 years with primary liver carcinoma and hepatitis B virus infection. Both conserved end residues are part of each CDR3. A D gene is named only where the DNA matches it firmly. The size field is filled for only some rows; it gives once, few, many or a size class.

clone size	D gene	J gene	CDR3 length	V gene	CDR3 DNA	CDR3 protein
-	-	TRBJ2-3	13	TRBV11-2	TGTGCTAGCAGCTTAGACCGAGGAGATATGCATTATTTT	CASSLDRGDMHYF
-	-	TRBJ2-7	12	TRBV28	TGTGCCAGCAACGCGGGCACCTACGAGCAGTACTTC	CASNAGTYEQYF
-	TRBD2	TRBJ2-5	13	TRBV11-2	TGTGTCAGCAGCCTGCGGGGGGCCGAGACCCGGTACTTC	CVSSLRGAETRYF
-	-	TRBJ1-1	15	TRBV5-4	TGTGCCAGCAACTCCGGTGGGACGGAGAACACTGAAGCTTTCTTT	CASNSGGTENTEAFF
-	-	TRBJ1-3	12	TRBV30	TGTGCCTGGAGACAGTTTGGAAACAACATATATTTT	CAWRQFGNNIYF
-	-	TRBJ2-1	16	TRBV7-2	TGTGCCAGCAGCTTAATGTCAGGCCTCACCTACAATGAGCAGTTCTTC	CASSLMSGLTYNEQFF
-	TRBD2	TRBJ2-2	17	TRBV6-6	TGTGCCAGCAGTTCCCCGATAGCGGGAGCGGTCGCCGGGGAGCTGTTTTTT	CASSSPIAGAVAGELFF
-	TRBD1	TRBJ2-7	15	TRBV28	TGTGCCAGCAGAAATTCCGGGACAGGGGTCCACGAGCAGTACTTC	CASRNSGTGVHEQYF
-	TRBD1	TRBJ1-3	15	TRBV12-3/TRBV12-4	TGTGCCAGCGCCCGGGACAGGGGAGCTGGAAACACCATATATTTT	CASARDRGAGNTIYF
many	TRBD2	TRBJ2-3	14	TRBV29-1	TGCAGCGTTGAAGGAGCGGGAGGGCCGGATACGCAGTATTTT	CSVEGAGGPDTQYF